What follows are 19 T cell receptor beta chains derived from one specimen sequenced in a study of T cell changes during pregnancy in multiple sclerosis. The table came from immunoSEQ multiplex PCR; TCRdb's copy has only in-frame clones and leaves some out. The profile shows under 60,000 clones, around 94% of them singletons. The specimen comprised CD4+ T cells from peripheral blood mononuclear cells, sampled in the second trimester of pregnancy. The receptors here all came from a female donor in good health, enrolled as a control in a pregnancy study.

This clone was found once. The chain combines TRBV18 with TRBJ1-1, with 7 bases aligning to TRBD1. The CDR3 is 12 amino acids. CDR1 is KGHSH and CDR2 is LQKENI in the germline V gene. The V segment lost 2 bases and the J segment 12 bases; nucleotides outside the gene matches: 6. Written as DNA, the CDR3 is TGTGCCAGCTCACCAGTAACAGGGGAGACTTTCTTT. Its translation is CASSPVTGETFF.

In DNA form, the CDR3 reads TGCGCCAGCAGTGTGGGACAGGGAGGGGAGACCCAGTACTTC. Encoded protein: CASSVGQGGETQYF. The gene calls are TRBV10-2 and TRBJ2-5; 9 nucleotides align to TRBD1. Germline CDR1 and CDR2: WSHSY and SAAADI. Trimming cost V 4 bases and J 5 bases; bases outside gene matches: 5. The length of the CDR3 is 14 residues.

The chain employs TRBV6-6 and TRBJ1-6; 8 positions agree with TRBD1. V shed 0 bases, J shed 7 bases, and the junction held 5 bases outside the gene matches. The CDR3 totals 16 residues. Germline CDR1 MNHNY, CDR2 SVGAGI (reference sequence). CDR3 nucleotide sequence: TGTGCCAGCAGTTACTCTCGGGGACAGGACAATTCACCCCTCCACTTT. This codes for CASSYSRGQDNSPLHF.

The V and J genes are TRBV7-3 and TRBJ2-7, with no clear D. This CDR3 is built from 14 residues. Germline V gives CDR1 SGHTA, CDR2 FQGTGA. Deletions cut 2 bases from V and 1 base from J, with 9 bases between. CDR3 residues: CASSLSTNSYEQYF. For the CDR3, the DNA is TGTGCCAGCAGCTTATCGACAAATTCCTACGAGCAGTACTTC.

The chain uses TRBV7-9 and TRBJ2-3, with 11 bases that match TRBD2. This CDR3 has 17 residues. Germline assignment: CDR1 SEHNR and CDR2 FQNEAQ (reference sequence). Losses at the gene ends were 5 bases for V and 2 bases for J; bases not matched to a gene: 9. CDR3 amino acids: CASSPRLAGFPTDTQYF. CDR3 DNA sequence: TGTGCCAGCAGCCCCCGACTAGCGGGGTTCCCCACAGATACGCAGTATTTT. Together with reference TRBV7-9 and TRBJ2-3, the CDR3 gives the full variable domain: DTGVSQNPRHKITKRGQNVTFRCDPISEHNRLYWYRQTLGQGPEFLTYFQNEAQLEKSRLLSDRFSAERPKGSFSTLEIQRTEQGDSAMYLCASSPRLAGFPTDTQYFGPGTRLTVL.

In its sample, this clone was seen once. The J gene is TRBJ2-3, the V gene TRBV7-2, with TRBD2 matching over 7 bases. Trimming at V came to 5 bases and at J to 3 bases, leaving 8 bases not matched to a gene. This CDR3 is built from 15 residues. Germline-derived CDR1 and CDR2 are SGHTA and FQGNSA. The CDR3 sequence is CASSLRIAGTDTQYF. The CDR3 nucleotides read TGTGCCAGCAGCCTTCGCATAGCGGGTACAGATACGCAGTATTTT.

The rearrangement uses TRBV14 and TRBJ1-4; perhaps TRBD1 as D (6 bases). The CDR3 consists of 13 residues. The V gene lost 5 bases and the J gene lost 8 bases, with 12 bases spanning the gap. Germline V gives CDR1 SGHDN, CDR2 FVKESK. CDR3 in amino acids: CASSDRIKEKLFF. In DNA form, the CDR3 reads TGTGCCAGCAGCGACAGGATAAAGGAAAAACTGTTTTTT.

V gene TRBV5-1 combines with J gene TRBJ2-5, with 12 bases matching TRBD2. Losses at the gene ends were 0 bases for V and 4 bases for J; bases not matched to a gene: 7. CDR3 length equals 17 residues. Per germline, CDR1 SGHRS and CDR2 YFSETQ. The CDR3 loop is CASSLASSGGAGETQYF. In DNA, the CDR3 is TGCGCCAGCAGCTTGGCCTCTAGCGGGGGGGCCGGAGAGACCCAGTACTTC.

This clone was recorded only once. The CDR3 sequence is CASSLGFGGADTQYF. The CDR3, as DNA: TGTGCCAGCAGCTTAGGTTTCGGGGGGGCAGATACGCAGTATTTT. The J gene is TRBJ2-3, the V gene TRBV7-3, with 8 bases aligning to TRBD2. V dropped 2 bases and J dropped 4; count of bases not matched to a gene: 5. CDR1 and CDR2 (germline): SGHTA, FQGTGA. The CDR3 contains 15 residues. Drawing the rest from reference TRBV7-3 and TRBJ2-3, the complete variable domain is GAGVSQTPSNKVTEKGKYVELRCDPISGHTALYWYRQSLGQGPEFLIYFQGTGAADDSGLPNDRFFAVRPEGSVSTLKIQRTERGDSAVYLCASSLGFGGADTQYFGPGTRLTVL.

This clone was seen once. The V and J genes are TRBV30 and TRBJ1-3, with D unclear. The germline gives CDR1 GTSNPN, CDR2 SVGIG (reference sequence). V was shortened by 4 bases and J by 0 bases, with 13 bases between the two germline ends. The CDR3 contains 15 residues. As DNA, the CDR3 is TGTGCCTGGACAGTCGGGGAGCTCTCTGGAAACACCATATATTTT. Its translation is CAWTVGELSGNTIYF.

The gene calls are TRBV5-6 and TRBJ1-1; D may be TRBD1 (6 bases). Germline assignment: CDR1 SGHDT and CDR2 YYEEEE. The CDR3 totals 16 residues. V was cut by 1 base and J by 0 bases, with 13 bases left in between. CDR3 amino acids: CASSLIQGQVNTEAFF. Written as DNA, the CDR3 is TGTGCCAGCAGCTTGATTCAGGGGCAGGTGAACACTGAAGCTTTCTTT.

The chain recombines TRBV19 with TRBJ1-2; perhaps TRBD1 as D (5 bases). The V end lost 0 bases, the J end lost 2 bases, and 16 bases lay between the germline ends. This CDR3 has 17 residues. Germline loops: CDR1 LNHDA, CDR2 SQIVND (reference sequence). The CDR3 DNA follows: TGTGCCAGTAGTATAGATAGGGGCGCATTTTCCAACTATGGCTACACCTTC. Translated: CASSIDRGAFSNYGYTF.

The rearrangement uses TRBV4-3 and TRBJ2-1; TRBD2 matches 13 bases. The CDR3 contains 14 residues. Germline V CDR1 and CDR2: LGHNA, YSLEER. Losses at the gene ends were 8 bases for V and 7 bases for J; bases not matched to a gene: 5. The DNA for the CDR3 is TGCGCCAGCCGCCCGGGACTAGCGGGAAATGAGCAGTTCTTC. Translating it yields CASRPGLAGNEQFF.

The J gene is TRBJ1-1, the V gene TRBV11-3; weak D call: TRBD1 (5 bases). CDR3 length equals 14 residues. The germline V and J ends were trimmed by 1 base and 5 bases, with 11 bases remaining between them. Germline values: CDR1 SGHNT, CDR2 YENEEA. CDR3 nucleotides: TGTGCCAGCAGCTTAGGTGGGGCCAATACTGAAGCTTTCTTT. It yields the protein CASSLGGANTEAFF.

The chain combines TRBV18 with TRBJ1-6; 7 positions agree with TRBD1. Losses at the gene ends were 4 bases for V and 4 bases for J; bases not matched to a gene: 10. Germline V gene lookup returns CDR1 KGHSH and CDR2 LQKENI. CDR3 size: 17 residues. The CDR3 coding sequence is TGTGCCAGCTCACTTGAATACGGGACAGCTTATAATTCACCCCTCCACTTT. Translated, it gives CASSLEYGTAYNSPLHF.

The V and J genes are TRBV10-2 and TRBJ2-1; the D gene is possibly TRBD2 (5 bases). This CDR3 comprises 13 residues. Trimming shortened V by 2 bases and J by 4 bases, and 6 bases separated the two germline ends. CDR1 is WSHSY, CDR2 SAAADI, per germline. In nucleotides, the CDR3 is TGCGCCAGCAGTGAGGGACTGTACAATGAGCAGTTCTTC. Translating it yields CASSEGLYNEQFF.

The rearrangement joins TRBV6-5 to TRBJ2-7; TRBD1 matches at 10 bases. V gave up 6 bases and J gave up 3 bases; unmatched junction bases: 8. The CDR3 covers 15 residues. The V gene's germline CDR1 is MNHEY and CDR2 SVGAGI. The CDR3 nucleotides read TGTGCCAGCAGCCGGGACAGGGGTCCCTACTACGAGCAGTACTTC. Amino acid sequence: CASSRDRGPYYEQYF.

The chain recombines TRBV6-5 with TRBJ1-6; 10 bases line up with TRBD1. The CDR3 is 14 residues long. V lost 5 bases to trimming and J lost 6 bases; unmatched junction nucleotides: 1. The germline gives CDR1 MNHEY, CDR2 SVGAGI. The CDR3 region has the DNA TGTGCCAGCAGTGGGGACAGGGGTAATTCACCCCTCCACTTT. Translated, it gives CASSGDRGNSPLHF.

The V gene is TRBV5-1, the J gene TRBJ2-1; D is unresolved. The CDR3 is made up of 13 amino acids. Germline loops: CDR1 SGHRS, CDR2 YFSETQ. Trimming stripped 4 bases from V and 0 bases from J, with 5 bases between. The CDR3 here is CASSGSSYNEQFF. The DNA of the CDR3 is TGCGCCAGCAGCGGTAGCTCCTACAATGAGCAGTTCTTC.